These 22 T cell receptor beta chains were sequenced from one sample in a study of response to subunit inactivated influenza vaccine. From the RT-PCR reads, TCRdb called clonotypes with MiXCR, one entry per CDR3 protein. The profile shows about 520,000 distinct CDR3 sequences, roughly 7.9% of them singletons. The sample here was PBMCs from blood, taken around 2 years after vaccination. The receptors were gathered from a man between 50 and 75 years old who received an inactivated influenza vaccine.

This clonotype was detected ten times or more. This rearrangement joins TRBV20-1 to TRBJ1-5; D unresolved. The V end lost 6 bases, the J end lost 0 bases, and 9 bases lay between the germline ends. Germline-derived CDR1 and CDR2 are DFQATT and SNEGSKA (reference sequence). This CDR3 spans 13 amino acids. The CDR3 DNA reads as TGCAGTGCCTCGGGGTATAGCAATCAGCCCCAGCATTTT. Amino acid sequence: CSASGYSNQPQHF.

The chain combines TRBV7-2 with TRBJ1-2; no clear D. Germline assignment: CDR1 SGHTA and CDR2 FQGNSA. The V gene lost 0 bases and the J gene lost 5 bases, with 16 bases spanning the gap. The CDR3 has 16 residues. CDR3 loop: CASSLATALLGYGYTF. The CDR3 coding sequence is TGTGCCAGCAGCTTAGCCACAGCCCTATTAGGATATGGCTACACCTTC.

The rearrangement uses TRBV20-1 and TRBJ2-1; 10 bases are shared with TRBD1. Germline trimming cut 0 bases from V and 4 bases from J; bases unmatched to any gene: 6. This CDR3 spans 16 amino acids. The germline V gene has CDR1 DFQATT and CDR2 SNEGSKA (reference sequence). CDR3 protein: CSARDPDRGPYNEQFF. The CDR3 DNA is TGCAGTGCTAGAGATCCCGACAGGGGGCCTTACAATGAGCAGTTCTTC.

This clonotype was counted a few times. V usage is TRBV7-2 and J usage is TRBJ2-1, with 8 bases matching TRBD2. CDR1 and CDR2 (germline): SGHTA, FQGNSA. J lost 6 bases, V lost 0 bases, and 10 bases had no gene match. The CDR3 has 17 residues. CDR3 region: CASSLAFRERESNEQFF. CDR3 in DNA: TGTGCCAGCAGCTTAGCTTTTCGCGAGCGGGAGAGCAATGAGCAGTTCTTC. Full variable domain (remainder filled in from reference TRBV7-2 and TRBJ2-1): GAGVSQSPSNKVTEKGKDVELRCDPISGHTALYWYRQSLGQGLEFLIYFQGNSAPDKSGLPSDRFSAERTGGSVSTLTIQRTQQEDSAVYLCASSLAFRERESNEQFFGPGTRLTVL.

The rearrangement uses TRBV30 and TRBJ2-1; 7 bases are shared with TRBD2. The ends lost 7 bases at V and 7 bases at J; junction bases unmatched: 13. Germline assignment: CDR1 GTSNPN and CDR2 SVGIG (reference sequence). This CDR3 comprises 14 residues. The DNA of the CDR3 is TGTGCCTCCCCATGGGGGGGGAGCCCTAATGAGCAGTTCTTC. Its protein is CASPWGGSPNEQFF.

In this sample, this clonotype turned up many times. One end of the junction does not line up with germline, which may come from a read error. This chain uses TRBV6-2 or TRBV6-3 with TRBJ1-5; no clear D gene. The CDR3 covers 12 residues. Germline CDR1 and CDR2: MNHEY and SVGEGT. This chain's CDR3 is CASSRYSAPPHF. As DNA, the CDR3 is TGTGCCAGCAGTCGATACTCGGCGCCTCCTCACTTT.

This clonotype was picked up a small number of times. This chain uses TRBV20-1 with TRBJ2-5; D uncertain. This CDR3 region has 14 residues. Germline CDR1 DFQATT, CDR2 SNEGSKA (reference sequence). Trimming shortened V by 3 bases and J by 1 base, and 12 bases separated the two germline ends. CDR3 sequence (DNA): TGCAGTGCTAGGCCACCAGCTGGCCAAGAGACCCAGTACTTC. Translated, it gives CSARPPAGQETQYF.

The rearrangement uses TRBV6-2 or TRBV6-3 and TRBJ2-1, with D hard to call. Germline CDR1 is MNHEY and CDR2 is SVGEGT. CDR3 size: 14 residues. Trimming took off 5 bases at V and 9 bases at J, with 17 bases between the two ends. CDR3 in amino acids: CASSHRPSSVEQFF. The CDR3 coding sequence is TGTGCCAGCAGTCACCGACCGTCTTCCGTTGAGCAGTTCTTC.

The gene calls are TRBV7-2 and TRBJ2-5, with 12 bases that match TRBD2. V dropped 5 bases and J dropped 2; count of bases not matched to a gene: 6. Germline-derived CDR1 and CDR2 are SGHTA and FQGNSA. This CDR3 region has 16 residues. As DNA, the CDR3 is TGTGCCAGCAGCGACAGACTAGCGGGGGAACAAGAGACCCAGTACTTC. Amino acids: CASSDRLAGEQETQYF.

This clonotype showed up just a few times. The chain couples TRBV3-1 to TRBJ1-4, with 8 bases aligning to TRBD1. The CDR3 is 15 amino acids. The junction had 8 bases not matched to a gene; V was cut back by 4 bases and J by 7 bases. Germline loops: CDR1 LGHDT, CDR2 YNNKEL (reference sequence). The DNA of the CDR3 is TGTGCCAGCAGCCCCCGGACAGGGATAGTTGAAAAACTGTTTTTT. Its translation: CASSPRTGIVEKLFF.

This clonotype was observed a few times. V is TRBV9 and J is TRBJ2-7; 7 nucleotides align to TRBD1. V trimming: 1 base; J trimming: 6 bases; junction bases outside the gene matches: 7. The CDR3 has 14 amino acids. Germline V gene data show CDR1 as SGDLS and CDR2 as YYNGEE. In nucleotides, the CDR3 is TGTGCCAGCAGCGTACTCGGGACAGCCTCCGAGCAGTACTTC. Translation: CASSVLGTASEQYF.

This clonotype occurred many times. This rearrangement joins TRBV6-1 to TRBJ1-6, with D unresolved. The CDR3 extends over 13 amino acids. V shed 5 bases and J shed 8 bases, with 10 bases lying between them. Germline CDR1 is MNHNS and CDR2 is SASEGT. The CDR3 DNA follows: TGTGCCAGCAGTCAAAATAGGGATTCACCCCTCCACTTT. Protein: CASSQNRDSPLHF.

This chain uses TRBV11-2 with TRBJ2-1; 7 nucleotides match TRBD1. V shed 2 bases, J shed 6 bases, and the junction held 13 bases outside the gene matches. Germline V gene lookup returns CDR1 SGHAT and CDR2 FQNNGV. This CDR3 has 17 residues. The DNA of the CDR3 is TGTGCCAGCAGCTTACACGGCGTCAGTAGGGGGCTCAATGAGCAGTTCTTC. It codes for CASSLHGVSRGLNEQFF.

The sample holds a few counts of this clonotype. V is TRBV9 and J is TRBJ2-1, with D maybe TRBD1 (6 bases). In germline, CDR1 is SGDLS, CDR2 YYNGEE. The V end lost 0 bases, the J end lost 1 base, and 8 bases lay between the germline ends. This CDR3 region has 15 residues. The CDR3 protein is CASSVGQVSYNEQFF. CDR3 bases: TGTGCCAGCAGCGTAGGACAGGTGTCCTACAATGAGCAGTTCTTC.

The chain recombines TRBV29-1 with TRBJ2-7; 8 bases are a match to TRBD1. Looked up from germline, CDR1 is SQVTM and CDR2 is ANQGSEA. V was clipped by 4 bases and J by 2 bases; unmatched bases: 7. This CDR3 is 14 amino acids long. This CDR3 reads CSVATGTGAYEQYF. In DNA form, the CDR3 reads TGCAGCGTTGCTACCGGGACAGGAGCCTACGAGCAGTACTTC.

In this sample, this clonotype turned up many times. CDR3 DNA: TGTGCCAGCAGCCAAGATATTGGTGGAAGCACCGGGGAGCTGTTTTTT. It is translated as CASSQDIGGSTGELFF. This chain uses TRBV4-2 with TRBJ2-2, with D unresolved. Germline V gene lookup returns CDR1 LGHNA and CDR2 YNFKEQ. The CDR3 is made up of 16 amino acids. V was cut by 0 bases and J by 4 bases, with 12 bases left in between.

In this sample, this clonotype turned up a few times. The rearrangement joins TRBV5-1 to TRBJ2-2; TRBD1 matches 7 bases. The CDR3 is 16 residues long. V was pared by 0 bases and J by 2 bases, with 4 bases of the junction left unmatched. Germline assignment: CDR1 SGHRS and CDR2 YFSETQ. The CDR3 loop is CASSLARDSNTGELFF. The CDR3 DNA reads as TGCGCCAGCAGCTTGGCCCGGGACAGCAACACCGGGGAGCTGTTTTTT.

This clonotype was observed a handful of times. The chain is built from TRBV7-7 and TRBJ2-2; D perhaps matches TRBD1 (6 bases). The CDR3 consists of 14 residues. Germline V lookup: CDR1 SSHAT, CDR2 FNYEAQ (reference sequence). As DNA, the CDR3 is TGTGCTACGGGACACCTTATGGAAGCCGGGGAGCTGTTTTTT. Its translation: CATGHLMEAGELFF. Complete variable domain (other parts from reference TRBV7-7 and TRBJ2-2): GAGVSQSPRYKVTKRGQDVTLRCDPISSHATLYWYQQALGQGPEFLTYFNYEAQPDKSGLPSDRFSAERPEGSISTLTIQRTEQRDSAMYRCATGHLMEAGELFFGEGSRLTVL.

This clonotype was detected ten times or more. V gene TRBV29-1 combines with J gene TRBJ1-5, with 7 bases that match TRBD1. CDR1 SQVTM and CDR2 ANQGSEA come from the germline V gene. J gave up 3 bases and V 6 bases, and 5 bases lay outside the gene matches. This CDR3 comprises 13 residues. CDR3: CSVRTGHNQPQHF. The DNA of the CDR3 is TGCAGCGTACGGACAGGCCACAATCAGCCCCAGCATTTT.

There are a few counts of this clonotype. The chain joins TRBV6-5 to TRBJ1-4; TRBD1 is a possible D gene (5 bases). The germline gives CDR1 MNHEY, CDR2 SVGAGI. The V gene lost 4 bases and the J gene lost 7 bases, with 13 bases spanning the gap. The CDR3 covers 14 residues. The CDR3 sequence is CASSLRGEAEKLFF. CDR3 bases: TGTGCCAGCAGTTTGCGAGGGGAGGCTGAAAAACTGTTTTTT.

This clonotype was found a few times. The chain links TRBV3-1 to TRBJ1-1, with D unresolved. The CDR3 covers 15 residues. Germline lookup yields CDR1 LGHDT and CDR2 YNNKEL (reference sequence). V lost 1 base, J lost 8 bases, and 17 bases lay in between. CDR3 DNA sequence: TGTGCCAGCAGCCAAGGGTGGGCTCTGCCCCGAGAAGCTTTCTTT. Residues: CASSQGWALPREAFF.

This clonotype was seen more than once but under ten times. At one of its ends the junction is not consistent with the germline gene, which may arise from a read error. The CDR3 sequence: CASSYTLGDSAGAF. The DNA for the CDR3 is TGTGCCAGCAGCTACACCCTCGGGGATTCAGCAGGGGCTTTC. The chain recombines TRBV6-5 with TRBJ1-2, with a possible D match to TRBD1 (6 bases). This CDR3 comprises 14 residues. Per the germline V gene, CDR1 is MNHEY and CDR2 is SVGAGI.